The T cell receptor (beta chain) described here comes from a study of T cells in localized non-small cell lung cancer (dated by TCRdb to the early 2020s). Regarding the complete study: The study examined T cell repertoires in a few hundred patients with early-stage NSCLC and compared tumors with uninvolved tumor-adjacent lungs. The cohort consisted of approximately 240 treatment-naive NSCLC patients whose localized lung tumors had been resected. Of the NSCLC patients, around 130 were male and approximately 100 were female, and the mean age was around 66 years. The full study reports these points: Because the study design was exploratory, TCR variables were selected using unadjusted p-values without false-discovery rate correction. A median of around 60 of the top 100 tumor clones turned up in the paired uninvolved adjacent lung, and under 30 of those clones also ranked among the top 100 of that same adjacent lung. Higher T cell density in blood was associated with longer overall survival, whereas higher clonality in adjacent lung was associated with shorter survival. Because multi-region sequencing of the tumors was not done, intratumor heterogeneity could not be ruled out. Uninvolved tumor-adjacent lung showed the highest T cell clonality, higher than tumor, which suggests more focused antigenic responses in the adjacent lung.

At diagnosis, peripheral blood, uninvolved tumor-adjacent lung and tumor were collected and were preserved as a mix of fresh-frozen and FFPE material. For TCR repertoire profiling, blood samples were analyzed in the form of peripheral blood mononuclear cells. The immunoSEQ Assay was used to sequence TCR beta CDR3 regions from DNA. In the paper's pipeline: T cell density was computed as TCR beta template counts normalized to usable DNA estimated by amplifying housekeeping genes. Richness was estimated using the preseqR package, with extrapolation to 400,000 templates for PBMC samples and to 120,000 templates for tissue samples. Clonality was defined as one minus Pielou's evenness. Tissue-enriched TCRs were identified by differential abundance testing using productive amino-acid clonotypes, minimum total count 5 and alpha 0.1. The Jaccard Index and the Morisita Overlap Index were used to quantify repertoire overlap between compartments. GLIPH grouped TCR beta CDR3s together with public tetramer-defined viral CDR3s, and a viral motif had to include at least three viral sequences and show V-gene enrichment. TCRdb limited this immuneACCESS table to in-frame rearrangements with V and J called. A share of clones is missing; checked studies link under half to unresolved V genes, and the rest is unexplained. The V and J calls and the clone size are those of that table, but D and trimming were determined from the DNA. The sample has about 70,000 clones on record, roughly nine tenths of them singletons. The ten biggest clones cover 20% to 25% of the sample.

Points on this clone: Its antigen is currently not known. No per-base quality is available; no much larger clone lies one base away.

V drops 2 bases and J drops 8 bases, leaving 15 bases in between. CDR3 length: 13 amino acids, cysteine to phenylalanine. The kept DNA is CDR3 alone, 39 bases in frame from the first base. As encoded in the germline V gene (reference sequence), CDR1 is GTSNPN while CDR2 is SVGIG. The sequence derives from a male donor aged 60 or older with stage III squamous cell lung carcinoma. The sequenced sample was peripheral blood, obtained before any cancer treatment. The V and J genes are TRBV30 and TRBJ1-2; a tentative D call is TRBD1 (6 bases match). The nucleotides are TGTGCCTGGAGTCGACAGGCGGGGGAGGGCTACACCTTC. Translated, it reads CAWSRQAGEGYTF.